This T cell receptor beta chain is drawn from a study of control samples from healthy donors and cancer patients. Deletions cut 0 bases from V and 1 base from J, with 11 bases between. CDR3 length: 16 residues. The germline gives CDR1 SGHRS, CDR2 YFSETQ. Data came from immunoSEQ multiplex PCR; TCRdb stores just in-frame clones and leaves some out. The profile shows some 100,000 clones, more than 85% of them singletons. The TCR was taken from a woman in her forties or fifties in good health. The rearrangement uses TRBV5-1 and TRBJ2-1; D remains ambiguous. Input material: blood. The CDR3 DNA reads as TGCGCCAGCAGCTTGGTATACGCCGGGTCCTACAATGAGCAGTTCTTC. It translates to CASSLVYAGSYNEQFF. The variable domain in full, with the rest retrieved from reference TRBV5-1 and TRBJ2-1, is KAGVTQTPRYLIKTRGQQVTLSCSPISGHRSVSWYQQTPGQGLQFLFEYFSETQRNKGNFPGRFSGRQFSNSRSEMNVSTLELGDSALYLCASSLVYAGSYNEQFFGPGTRLTVL.